This T cell receptor (beta chain) was documented in a study of blood T cells in healthy people across ages. Alongside a J-beta primer mix, a sample-barcoded 5' primer served in a second PCR lasting roughly 6 to 11 cycles. TCRdb passed the 5' RACE reads through MiXCR, listing each CDR3 protein once. The top ten hold just over 8.5% of the sample, which has over 450,000 distinct CDR3 sequences, nearly 25% seen once. Approximately 10 milliliters was the volume of peripheral blood drawn from each donor. The CDR3 has 14 residues. V was clipped by 6 bases and J by 4 bases, with 13 bases between them. The same sample was also used in a study of T cells of mothers and their children.

The sample was blood. The chain combines TRBV12-3 or TRBV12-4 with TRBJ2-1, with a possible D match to TRBD2 (6 bases). This clonotype was obtained from a boy under 18 in good health. CDR3 residues: CASRSGSGYNEQFF. The CDR3 coding sequence is TGTGCCAGCAGGAGCGGGTCAGGTTACAATGAGCAGTTCTTC.